What follows describes a single T cell receptor beta chain. Antigen: not known. These data come from a study of early T cells in non-severe SARS-CoV-2 infection. Study-wide points: In VDJdb matching, anti-spike CD8 responses were favored while private and CD4 specificities went missing.

Each CDR3 protein is one row after TCRdb ran MiXCR on the 5' RACE reads. The data show roughly 41,000 distinct CDR3 sequences, with under 6.5% seen just once and roughly 24% held by the top ten. This CDR3 has 10 residues. The rearrangement uses TRBV21-1 and TRBJ2-7. TRBV21-1 is annotated as a pseudogene. The receptor's source is an adult who was a healthcare worker with PCR-confirmed SARS-CoV-2 infection or an uninfected control (not recorded which). The sample consisted of whole blood. The CDR3 sequence is CASILWEQYF. The CDR3 bases are TGTGCCAGCATCCTTTGGGAGCAGTACTTC.